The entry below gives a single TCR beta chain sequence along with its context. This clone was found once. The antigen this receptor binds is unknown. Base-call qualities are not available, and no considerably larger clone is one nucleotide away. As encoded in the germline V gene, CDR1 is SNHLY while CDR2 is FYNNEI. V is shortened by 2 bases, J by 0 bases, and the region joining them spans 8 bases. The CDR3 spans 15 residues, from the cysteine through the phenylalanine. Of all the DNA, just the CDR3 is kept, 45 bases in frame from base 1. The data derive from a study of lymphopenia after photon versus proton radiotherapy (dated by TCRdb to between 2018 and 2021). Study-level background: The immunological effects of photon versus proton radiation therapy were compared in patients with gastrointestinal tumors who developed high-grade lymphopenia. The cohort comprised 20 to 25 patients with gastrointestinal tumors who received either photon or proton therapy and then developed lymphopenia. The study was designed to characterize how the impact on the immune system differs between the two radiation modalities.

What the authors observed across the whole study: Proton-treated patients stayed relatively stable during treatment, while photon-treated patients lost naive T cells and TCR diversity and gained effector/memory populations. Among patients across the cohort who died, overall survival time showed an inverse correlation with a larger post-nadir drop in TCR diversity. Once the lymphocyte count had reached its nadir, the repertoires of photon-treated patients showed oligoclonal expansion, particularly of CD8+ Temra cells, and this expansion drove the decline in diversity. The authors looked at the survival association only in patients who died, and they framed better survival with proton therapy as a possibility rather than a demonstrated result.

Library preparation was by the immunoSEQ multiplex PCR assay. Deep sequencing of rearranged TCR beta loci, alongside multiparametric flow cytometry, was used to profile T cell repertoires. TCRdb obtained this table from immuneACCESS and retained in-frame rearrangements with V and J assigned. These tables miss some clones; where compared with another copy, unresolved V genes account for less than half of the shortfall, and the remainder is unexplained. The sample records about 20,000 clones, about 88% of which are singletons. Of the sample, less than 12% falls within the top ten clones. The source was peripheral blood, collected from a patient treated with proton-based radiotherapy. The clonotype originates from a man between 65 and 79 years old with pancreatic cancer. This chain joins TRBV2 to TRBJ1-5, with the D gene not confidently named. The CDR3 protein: CASSETQNSNQPQHF. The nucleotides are TGTGCCAGCAGTGAAACCCAGAATAGCAATCAGCCCCAGCATTTT.